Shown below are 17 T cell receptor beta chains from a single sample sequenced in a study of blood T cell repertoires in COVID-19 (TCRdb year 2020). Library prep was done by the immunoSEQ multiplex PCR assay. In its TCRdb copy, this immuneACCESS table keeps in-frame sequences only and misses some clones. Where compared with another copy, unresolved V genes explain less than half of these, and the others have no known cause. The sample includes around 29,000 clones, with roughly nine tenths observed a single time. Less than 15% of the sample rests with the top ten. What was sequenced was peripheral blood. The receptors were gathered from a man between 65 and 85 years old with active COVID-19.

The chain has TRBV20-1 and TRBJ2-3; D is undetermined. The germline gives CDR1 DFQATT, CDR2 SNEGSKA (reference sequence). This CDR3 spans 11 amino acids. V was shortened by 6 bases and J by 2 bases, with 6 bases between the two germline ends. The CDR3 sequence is CSAKLTDTQYF. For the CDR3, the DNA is TGCAGTGCCAAACTCACAGATACGCAGTATTTT.

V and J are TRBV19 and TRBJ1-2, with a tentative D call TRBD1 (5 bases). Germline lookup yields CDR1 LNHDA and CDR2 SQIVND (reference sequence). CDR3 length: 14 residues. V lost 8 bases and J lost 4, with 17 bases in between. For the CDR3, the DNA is TGTGCCAGTCGGAGGGCAGGGAAGGGCTATGGCTACACCTTC. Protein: CASRRAGKGYGYTF.

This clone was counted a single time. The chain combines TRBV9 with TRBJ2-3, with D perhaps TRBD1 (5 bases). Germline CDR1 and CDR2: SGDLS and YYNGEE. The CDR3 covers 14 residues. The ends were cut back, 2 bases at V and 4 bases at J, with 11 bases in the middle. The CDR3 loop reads CASSVTVYSDTQYF. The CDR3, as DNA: TGTGCCAGCAGCGTGACAGTTTACTCAGATACGCAGTATTTT. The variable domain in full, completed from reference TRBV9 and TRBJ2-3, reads DSGVTQTPKHLITATGQRVTLRCSPRSGDLSVYWYQQSLDQGLQFLIQYYNGEERAKGNILERFSAQQFPDLHSELNLSSLELGDSALYFCASSVTVYSDTQYFGPGTRLTVL.

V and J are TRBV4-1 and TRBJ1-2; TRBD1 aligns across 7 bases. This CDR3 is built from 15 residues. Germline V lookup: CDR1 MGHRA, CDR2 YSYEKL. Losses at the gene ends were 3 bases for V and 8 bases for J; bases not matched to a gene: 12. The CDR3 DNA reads TGCGCCAGCAGCCAGCCGGACAGGCCCCCCGAGGGCTACACCTTC. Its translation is CASSQPDRPPEGYTF.

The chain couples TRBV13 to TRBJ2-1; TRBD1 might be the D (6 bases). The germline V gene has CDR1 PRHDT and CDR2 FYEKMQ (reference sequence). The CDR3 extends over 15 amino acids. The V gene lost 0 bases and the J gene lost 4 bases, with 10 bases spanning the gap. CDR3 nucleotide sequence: TGTGCCAGCAGCTTAGGCAGGGGCCGTTACAATGAGCAGTTCTTC. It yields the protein CASSLGRGRYNEQFF.

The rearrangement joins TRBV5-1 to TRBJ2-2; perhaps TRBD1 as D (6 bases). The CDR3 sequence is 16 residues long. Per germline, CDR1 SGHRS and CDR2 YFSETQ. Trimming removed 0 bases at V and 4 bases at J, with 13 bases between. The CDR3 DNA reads TGCGCCAGCAGCTTGGCGAGACAGGCCTCCACCGGGGAGCTGTTTTTT. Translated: CASSLARQASTGELFF.

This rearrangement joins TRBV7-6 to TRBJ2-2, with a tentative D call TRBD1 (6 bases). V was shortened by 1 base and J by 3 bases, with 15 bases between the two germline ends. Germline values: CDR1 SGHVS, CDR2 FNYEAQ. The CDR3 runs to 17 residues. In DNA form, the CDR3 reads TGTGCCAGCAGCTTAGGGGGGCGGACAATGTACACCGGGGAGCTGTTTTTT. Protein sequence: CASSLGGRTMYTGELFF.

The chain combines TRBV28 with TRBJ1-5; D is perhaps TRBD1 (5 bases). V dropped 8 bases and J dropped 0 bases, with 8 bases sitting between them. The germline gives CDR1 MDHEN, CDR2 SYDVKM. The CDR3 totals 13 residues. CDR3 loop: CASGGDSNQPQHF. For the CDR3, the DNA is TGTGCCAGCGGGGGGGATAGCAATCAGCCCCAGCATTTT.

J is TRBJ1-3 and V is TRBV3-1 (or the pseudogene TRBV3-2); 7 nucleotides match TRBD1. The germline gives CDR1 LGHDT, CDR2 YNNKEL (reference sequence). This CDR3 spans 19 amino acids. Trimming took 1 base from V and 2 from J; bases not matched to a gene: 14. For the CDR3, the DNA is TGTGCCAGCAGCCAAGTCCCCAACTTAAAACAGGGGACTGGAAACACCATATATTTT. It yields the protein CASSQVPNLKQGTGNTIYF.

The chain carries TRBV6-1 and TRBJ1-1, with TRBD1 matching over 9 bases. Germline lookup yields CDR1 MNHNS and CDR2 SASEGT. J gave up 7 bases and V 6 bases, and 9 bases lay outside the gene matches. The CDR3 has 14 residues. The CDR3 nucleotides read TGTGCCAGCAGCCGACAGGGGGTAGTAGGTGAAGCTTTCTTT. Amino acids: CASSRQGVVGEAFF.

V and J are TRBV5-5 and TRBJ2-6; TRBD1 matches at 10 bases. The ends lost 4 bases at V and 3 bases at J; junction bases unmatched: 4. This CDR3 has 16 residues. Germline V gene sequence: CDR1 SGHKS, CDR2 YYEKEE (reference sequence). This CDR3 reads CASSPGQGLGANVLTF. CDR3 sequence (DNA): TGTGCCAGCAGCCCGGGACAGGGGCTTGGGGCCAACGTCCTGACTTTC.

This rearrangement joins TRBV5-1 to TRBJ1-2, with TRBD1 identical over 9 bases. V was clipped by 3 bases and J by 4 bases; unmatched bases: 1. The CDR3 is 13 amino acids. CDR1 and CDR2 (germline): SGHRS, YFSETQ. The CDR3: CASSSGQGYGYTF. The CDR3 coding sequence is TGCGCCAGCAGCTCGGGACAGGGCTATGGCTACACCTTC.

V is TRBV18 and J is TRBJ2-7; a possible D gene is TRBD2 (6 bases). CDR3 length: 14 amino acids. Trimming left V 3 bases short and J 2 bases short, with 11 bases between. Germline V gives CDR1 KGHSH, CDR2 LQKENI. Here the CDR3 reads CASSPASAAYEQYF. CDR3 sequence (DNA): TGTGCCAGCTCACCGGCTAGCGCCGCCTACGAGCAGTACTTC. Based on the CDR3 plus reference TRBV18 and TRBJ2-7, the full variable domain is NAGVMQNPRHLVRRRGQEARLRCSPMKGHSHVYWYRQLPEEGLKFMVYLQKENIIDESGMPKERFSAEFPKEGPSILRIQQVVRGDSAAYFCASSPASAAYEQYFGPGTRLTVT.

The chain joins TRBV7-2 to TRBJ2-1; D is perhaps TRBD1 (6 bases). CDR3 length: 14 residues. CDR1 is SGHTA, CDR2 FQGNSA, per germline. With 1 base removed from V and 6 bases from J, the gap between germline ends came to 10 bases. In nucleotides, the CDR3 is TGTGCCAGCAGCTTAGAGTCAGGGGTCAATGAGCAGTTCTTC. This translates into CASSLESGVNEQFF.

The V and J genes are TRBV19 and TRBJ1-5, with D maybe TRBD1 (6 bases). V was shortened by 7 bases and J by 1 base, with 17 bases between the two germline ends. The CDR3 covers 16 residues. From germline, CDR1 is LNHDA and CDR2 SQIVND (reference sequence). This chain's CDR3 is CASTVGGGPSNQPQHF. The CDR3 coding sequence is TGTGCCAGTACCGTCGGGGGGGGGCCAAGCAATCAGCCCCAGCATTTT.

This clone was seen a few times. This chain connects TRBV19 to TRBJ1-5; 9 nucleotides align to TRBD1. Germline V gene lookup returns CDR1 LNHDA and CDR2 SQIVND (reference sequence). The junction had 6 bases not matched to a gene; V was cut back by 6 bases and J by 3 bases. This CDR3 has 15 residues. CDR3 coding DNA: TGTGCCAGTAGCTTTGGACAGGGGATCAATCAGCCCCAGCATTTT. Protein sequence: CASSFGQGINQPQHF.

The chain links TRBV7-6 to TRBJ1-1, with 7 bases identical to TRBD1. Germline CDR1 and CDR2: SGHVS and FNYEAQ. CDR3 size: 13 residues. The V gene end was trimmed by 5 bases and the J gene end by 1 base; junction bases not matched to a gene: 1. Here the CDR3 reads CASSGDRNTEAFF. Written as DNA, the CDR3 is TGTGCCAGCAGCGGGGACAGGAACACTGAAGCTTTCTTT. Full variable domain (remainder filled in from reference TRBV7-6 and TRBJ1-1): GAGVSQSPRYKVTKRGQDVALRCDPISGHVSLYWYRQALGQGPEFLTYFNYEAQQDKSGLPNDRFSAERPEGSISTLTIQRTEQRDSAMYRCASSGDRNTEAFFGQGTRLTVV.